This entry is about one TCR beta chain. Its target is not known. This entry comes from a study of PD-1 blockade in classical Hodgkin lymphoma. Assay: immunoSEQ multiplex PCR; the TCRdb copy retains only in-frame clones and omits some. The sample includes tens of thousands of clones, 73% of them seen just once. General study findings and limits: The origin of the repertoire differences remains undefined, with disease activity or prior therapy as possible causes. Similar baseline diversity was found in complete responders and newly diagnosed patients. Newly diagnosed patients were reported to start with lower TCR diversity than healthy donors.

The CDR3 consists of 15 residues. V lost 2 bases to trimming and J lost 4 bases, with 12 bases between them. Germline CDR1 LGHNT, CDR2 FRNRAP. The patients all showed relapse after autologous stem cell transplantation, while their brentuximab vedotin exposure varied. Best responses fell into complete response, partial response or progressive disease. The sample in question was peripheral blood mononuclear cells (PBMCs), obtained at baseline. The chain is built from TRBV12-5 and TRBJ2-1; weak D call: TRBD1 (5 bases). This receptor was obtained from a human donor with classical Hodgkin lymphoma. The CDR3 sequence: CASGLRLPGYNEQFF. CDR3 nucleotide sequence: TGTGCTAGTGGTTTGCGTCTTCCAGGGTACAATGAGCAGTTCTTC.